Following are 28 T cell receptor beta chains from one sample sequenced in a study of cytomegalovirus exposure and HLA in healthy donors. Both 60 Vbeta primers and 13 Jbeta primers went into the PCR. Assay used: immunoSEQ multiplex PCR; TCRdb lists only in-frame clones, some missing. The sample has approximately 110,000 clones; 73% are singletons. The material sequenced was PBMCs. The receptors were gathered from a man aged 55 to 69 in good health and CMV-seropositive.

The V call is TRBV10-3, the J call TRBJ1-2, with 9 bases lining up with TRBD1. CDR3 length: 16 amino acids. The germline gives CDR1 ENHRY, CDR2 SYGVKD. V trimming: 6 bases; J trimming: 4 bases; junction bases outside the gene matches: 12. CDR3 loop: CAIRGARNRGPYGYTF. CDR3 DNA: TGTGCCATCAGGGGGGCTAGGAACAGGGGGCCCTATGGCTACACCTTC.

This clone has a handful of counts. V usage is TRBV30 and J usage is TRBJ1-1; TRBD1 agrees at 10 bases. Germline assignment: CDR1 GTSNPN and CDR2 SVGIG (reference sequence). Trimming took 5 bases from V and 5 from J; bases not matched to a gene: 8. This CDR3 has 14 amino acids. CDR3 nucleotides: TGTGCCTGGGCTAGAGACAGGGGGCTAACTGAAGCTTTCTTT. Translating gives CAWARDRGLTEAFF.

CDR3 sequence (DNA): TGCGCCAGCAGCTTCCGACTAGCGGGGGGCCTTAGGGCCTACGAGCAGTACTTC. Its translation: CASSFRLAGGLRAYEQYF. The V call is TRBV5-1, the J call TRBJ2-7; TRBD2 matches at 13 bases. With 2 bases clipped from V and 2 bases from J, the junction kept 10 bases outside the gene matches. CDR1 is SGHRS and CDR2 is YFSETQ in the germline V gene. This CDR3 region has 18 residues.

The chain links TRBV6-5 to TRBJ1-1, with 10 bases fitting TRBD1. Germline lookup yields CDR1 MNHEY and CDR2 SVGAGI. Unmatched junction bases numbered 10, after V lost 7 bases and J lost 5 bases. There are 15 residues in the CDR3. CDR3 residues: CASTKDRGMRTEAFF. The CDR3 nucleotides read TGTGCCAGCACTAAGGACAGGGGGATGAGAACTGAAGCTTTCTTT.

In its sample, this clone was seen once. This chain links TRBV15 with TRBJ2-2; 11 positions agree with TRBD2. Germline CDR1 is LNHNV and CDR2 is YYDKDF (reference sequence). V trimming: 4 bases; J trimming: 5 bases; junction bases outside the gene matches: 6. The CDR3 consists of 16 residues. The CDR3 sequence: CATSTYSGGGTGELFF. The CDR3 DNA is TGTGCCACCAGCACCTATAGCGGGGGGGGAACCGGGGAGCTGTTTTTT. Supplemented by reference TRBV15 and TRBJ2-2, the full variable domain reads DAMVIQNPRYQVTQFGKPVTLSCSQTLNHNVMYWYQQKSSQAPKLLFHYYDKDFNNEADTPDNFQSRRPNTSFCFLDIRSPGLGDTAMYLCATSTYSGGGTGELFFGEGSRLTVL.

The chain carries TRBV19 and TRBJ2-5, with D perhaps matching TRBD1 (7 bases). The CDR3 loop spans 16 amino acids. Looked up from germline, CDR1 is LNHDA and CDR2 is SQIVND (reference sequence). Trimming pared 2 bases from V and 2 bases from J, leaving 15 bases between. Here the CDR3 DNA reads TGTGCCAGTAGTATATCGGGGGCCAGGGGGCAAGAGACCCAGTACTTC. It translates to CASSISGARGQETQYF.

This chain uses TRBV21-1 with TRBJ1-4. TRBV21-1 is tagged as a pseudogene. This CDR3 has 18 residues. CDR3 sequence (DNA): TGTGCCAGCAGCAAAGAGGGGGGGAAGGGTTGGGCTAATGAAAAACTGTTTTTT. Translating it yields CASSKEGGKGWANEKLFF.

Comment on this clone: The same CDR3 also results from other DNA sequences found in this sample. CDR3 sequence reads: CASSQLGTGGEKLFF. The CDR3 DNA sequence: TGTGCCAGCAGTCAGCTGGGGACAGGGGGTGAAAAACTGTTTTTT. This sequence joins TRBV28 and TRBJ1-4, with 11 bases identical to TRBD1. The CDR3 runs to 15 residues. CDR1 and CDR2 from the germline V gene are MDHEN and SYDVKM. V lost 5 bases, J lost 7 bases, and 6 bases stayed unmatched. The complete variable domain, with remaining parts taken from reference TRBV28 and TRBJ1-4, reads DVKVTQSSRYLVKRTGEKVFLECVQDMDHENMFWYRQDPGLGLRLIYFSYDVKMKEKGDIPEGYSVSREKKERFSLILESASTNQTSMYLCASSQLGTGGEKLFFGSGTQLSVL.

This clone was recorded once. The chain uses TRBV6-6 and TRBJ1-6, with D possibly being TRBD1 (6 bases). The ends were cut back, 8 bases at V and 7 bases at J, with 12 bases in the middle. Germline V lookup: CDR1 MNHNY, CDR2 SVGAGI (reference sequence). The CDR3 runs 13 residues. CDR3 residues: CASAETGNSPLHF. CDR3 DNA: TGTGCCAGCGCCGAAACAGGGAATTCACCCCTCCACTTT.

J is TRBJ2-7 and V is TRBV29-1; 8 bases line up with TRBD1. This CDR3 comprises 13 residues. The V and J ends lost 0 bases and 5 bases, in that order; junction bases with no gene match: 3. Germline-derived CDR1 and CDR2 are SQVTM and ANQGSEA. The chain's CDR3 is CSVEDRGLNEQYF. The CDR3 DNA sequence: TGCAGCGTTGAAGACAGGGGGCTAAACGAGCAGTACTTC.

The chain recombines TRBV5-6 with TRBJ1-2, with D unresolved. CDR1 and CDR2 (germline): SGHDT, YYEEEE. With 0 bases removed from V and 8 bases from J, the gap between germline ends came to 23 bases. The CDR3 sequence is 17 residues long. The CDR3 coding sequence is TGTGCCAGCAGCTTGGACCCGGGTTTCGCGGGGATCGGAGGCTACACCTTC. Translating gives CASSLDPGFAGIGGYTF.

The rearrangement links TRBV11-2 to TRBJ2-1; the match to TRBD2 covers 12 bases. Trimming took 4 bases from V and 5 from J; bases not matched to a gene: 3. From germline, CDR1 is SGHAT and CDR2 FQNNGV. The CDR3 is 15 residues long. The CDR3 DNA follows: TGTGCCAGCAGCTCCAGACTAGCGGGGGACAATGAGCAGTTCTTC. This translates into CASSSRLAGDNEQFF.

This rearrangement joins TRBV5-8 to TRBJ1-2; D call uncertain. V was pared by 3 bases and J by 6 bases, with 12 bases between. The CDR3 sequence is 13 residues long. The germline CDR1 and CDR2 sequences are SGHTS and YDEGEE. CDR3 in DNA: TGTGCCAGCAGCTATTCGAGGTCCGATGGCTACACCTTC. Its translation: CASSYSRSDGYTF.

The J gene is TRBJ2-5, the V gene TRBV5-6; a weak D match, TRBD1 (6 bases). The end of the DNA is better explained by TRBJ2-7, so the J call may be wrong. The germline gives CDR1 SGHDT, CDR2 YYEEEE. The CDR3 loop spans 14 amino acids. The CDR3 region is CASSWGQGVHEQYF. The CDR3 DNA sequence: TGTGCCAGCAGTTGGGGGCAGGGTGTCCACGAGCAGTACTTC.

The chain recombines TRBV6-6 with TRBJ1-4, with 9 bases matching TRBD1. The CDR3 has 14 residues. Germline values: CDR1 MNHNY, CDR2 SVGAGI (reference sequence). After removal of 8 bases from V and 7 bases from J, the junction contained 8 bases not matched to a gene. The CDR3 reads CASGPGQGIEKLFF. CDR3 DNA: TGTGCCAGCGGACCGGGACAGGGTATTGAAAAACTGTTTTTT.

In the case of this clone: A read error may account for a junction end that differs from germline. This CDR3 reads CSSSPYEIRGTSNQPQHF. The DNA of the CDR3 is TGTTCCAGCAGTCCATACGAAATCAGGGGAACTAGCAATCAGCCCCAGCATTTT. The rearrangement joins TRBV7-9 to TRBJ1-5, with D perhaps matching TRBD1 (6 bases). The CDR3 loop spans 18 amino acids. CDR1 SEHNR and CDR2 FQNEAQ come from the germline V gene (reference sequence). The whole variable domain, remainder taken from reference TRBV7-9 and TRBJ1-5, is DTGVSQNPRHKITKRGQNVTFRCDPISEHNRLYWYRQTLGQGPEFLTYFQNEAQLEKSRLLSDRFSAERPKGSFSTLEIQRTEQGDSAMYLCSSSPYEIRGTSNQPQHFGDGTRLSIL.

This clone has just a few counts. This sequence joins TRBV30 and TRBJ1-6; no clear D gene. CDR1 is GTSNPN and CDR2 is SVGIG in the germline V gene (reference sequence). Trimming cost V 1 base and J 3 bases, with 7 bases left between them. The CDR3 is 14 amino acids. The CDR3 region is CAWSGAVYNSPLHF. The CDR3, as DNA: TGTGCCTGGAGTGGGGCAGTCTATAATTCACCCCTCCACTTT.

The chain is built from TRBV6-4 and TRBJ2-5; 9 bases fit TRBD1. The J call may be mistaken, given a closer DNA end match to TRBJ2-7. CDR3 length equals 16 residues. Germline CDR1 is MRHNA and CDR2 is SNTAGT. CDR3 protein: CASSDKGQGEPYEQYF. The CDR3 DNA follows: TGTGCCAGCAGTGACAAGGGACAGGGCGAACCCTACGAGCAGTACTTC.

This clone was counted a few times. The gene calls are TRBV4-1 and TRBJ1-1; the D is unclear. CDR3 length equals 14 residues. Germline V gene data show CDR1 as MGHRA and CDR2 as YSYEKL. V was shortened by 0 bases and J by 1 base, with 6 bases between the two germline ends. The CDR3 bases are TGCGCCAGCAGCCAAGATTACTCGAACACTGAAGCTTTCTTT. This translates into CASSQDYSNTEAFF.

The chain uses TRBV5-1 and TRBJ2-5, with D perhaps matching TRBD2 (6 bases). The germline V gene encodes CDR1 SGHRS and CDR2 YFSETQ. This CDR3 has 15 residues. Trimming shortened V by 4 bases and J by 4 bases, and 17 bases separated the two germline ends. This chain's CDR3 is CASSLDTGGGETQYF. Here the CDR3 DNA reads TGCGCCAGCAGCCTTGACACCGGGGGTGGAGAGACCCAGTACTTC.

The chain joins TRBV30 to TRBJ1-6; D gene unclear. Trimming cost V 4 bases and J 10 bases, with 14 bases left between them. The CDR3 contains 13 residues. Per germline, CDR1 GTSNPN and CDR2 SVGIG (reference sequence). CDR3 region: CAWNLRVESPLHF. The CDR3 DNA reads TGTGCCTGGAATTTGCGCGTCGAATCACCCCTCCACTTT.

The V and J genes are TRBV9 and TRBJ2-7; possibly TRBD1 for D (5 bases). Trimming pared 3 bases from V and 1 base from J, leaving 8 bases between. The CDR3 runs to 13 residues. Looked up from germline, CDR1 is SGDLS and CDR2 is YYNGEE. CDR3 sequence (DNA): TGTGCCAGCAGCGCAGGGCCTTCCTACGAGCAGTACTTC. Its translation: CASSAGPSYEQYF.

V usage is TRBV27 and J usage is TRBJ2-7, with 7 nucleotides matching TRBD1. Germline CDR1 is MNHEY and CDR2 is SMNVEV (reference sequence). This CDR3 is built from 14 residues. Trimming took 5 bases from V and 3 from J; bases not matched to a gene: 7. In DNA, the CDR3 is TGTGCCAGCAGTAAGACAGGGCCCTACTACGAGCAGTACTTC. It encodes CASSKTGPYYEQYF.

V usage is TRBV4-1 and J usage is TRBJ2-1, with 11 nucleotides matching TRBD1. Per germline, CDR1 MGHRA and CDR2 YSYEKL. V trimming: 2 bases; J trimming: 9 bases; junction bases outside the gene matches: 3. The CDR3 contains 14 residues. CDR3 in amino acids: CASSQLDRGPEQFF. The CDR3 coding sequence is TGCGCCAGCAGCCAACTGGACAGGGGGCCTGAGCAGTTCTTC.

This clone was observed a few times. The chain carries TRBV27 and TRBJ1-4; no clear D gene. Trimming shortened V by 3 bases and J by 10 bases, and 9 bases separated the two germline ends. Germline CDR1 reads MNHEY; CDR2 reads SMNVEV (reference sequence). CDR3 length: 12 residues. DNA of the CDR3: TGTGCCAGCAGTTTTGAGGGAGGAAAACTGTTTTTT. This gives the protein CASSFEGGKLFF.

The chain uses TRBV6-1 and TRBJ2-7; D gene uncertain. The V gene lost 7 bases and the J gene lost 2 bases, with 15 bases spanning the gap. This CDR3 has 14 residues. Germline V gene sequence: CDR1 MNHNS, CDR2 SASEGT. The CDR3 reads CASIGVLETYEQYF. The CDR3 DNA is TGTGCCAGCATAGGAGTCCTAGAAACCTACGAGCAGTACTTC.

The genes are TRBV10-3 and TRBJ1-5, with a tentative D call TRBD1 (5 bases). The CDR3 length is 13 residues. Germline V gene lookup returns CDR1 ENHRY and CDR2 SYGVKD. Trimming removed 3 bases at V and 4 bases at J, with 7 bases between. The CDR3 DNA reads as TGTGCCATCAGTGACAGGGTTAATCAGCCCCAGCATTTT. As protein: CAISDRVNQPQHF.

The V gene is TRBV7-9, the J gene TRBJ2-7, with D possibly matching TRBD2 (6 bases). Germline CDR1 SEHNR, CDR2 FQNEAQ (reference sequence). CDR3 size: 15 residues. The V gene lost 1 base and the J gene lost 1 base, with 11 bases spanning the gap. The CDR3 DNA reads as TGTGCCAGCAGCTTAGGGCGGGACGGATCCTACGAGCAGTACTTC. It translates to CASSLGRDGSYEQYF. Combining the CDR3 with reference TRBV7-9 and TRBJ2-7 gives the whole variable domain DTGVSQNPRHKITKRGQNVTFRCDPISEHNRLYWYRQTLGQGPEFLTYFQNEAQLEKSRLLSDRFSAERPKGSFSTLEIQRTEQGDSAMYLCASSLGRDGSYEQYFGPGTRLTVT.